This T cell receptor beta chain was profiled in a study of cytomegalovirus exposure and HLA in healthy donors. There are 16 residues in the CDR3. The germline V gene encodes CDR1 LGHNA and CDR2 YSLEER. The trim removed 3 bases at V and 4 bases at J, leaving 10 bases unmatched. In the PCR, 60 Vbeta and 13 Jbeta primers were used. Repertoires were generated with immunoSEQ multiplex PCR, while TCRdb's copy carries only in-frame clones and drops some. The sample holds 160,000 or so clones, 80% seen once. Sequenced input: PBMCs. The V call is TRBV4-3, the J call TRBJ1-2; 8 nucleotides agree with TRBD1. The TCR was taken from a man aged 18 to 35 in good health and CMV-seropositive. CDR3 DNA: TGCGCCAGCAGCCAGGAAAGGGACAGGAATTTCTATGGCTACACCTTC. Amino acids: CASSQERDRNFYGYTF.